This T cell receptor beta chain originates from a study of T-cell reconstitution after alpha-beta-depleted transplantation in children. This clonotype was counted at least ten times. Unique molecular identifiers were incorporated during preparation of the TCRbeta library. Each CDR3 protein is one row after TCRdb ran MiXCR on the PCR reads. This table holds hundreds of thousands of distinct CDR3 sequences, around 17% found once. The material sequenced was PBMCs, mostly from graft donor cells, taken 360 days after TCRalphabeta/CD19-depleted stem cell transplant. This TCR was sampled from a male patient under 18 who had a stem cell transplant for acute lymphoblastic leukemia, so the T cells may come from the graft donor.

The CDR3: CASSYSNRGGRRGLSYNEQFF. CDR3 nucleotide sequence: TGTGCCAGCAGTTACTCTAACAGGGGCGGAAGGAGAGGACTATCCTACAATGAGCAGTTCTTC. The genes are TRBV6-2 or TRBV6-3 and TRBJ2-1; possible D gene TRBD1, 7 bases. Per germline, CDR1 MNHEY and CDR2 SVGEGT. The CDR3 loop spans 21 amino acids. Trimming shortened V by 0 bases and J by 1 base, and 25 bases separated the two germline ends.